One and the same sample provided the 28 T cell receptor beta chains below, sequenced in a study of cytomegalovirus exposure and HLA in healthy donors. The PCR was carried out with 60 Vbeta primers and 13 Jbeta primers. This table comes from immunoSEQ multiplex PCR, and its TCRdb copy is limited to in-frame clones, with some not included. The sample records 110,000 to 150,000 clones, about four fifths being singletons. Sequenced material: PBMCs. Receptors were obtained from a man younger than 45 in good health and CMV-seronegative.

The chain is built from TRBV6-4 and TRBJ1-1; a possible D gene is TRBD1 (6 bases). Trimming pared 6 bases from V and 1 base from J, leaving 12 bases between. Germline V CDR1 and CDR2: MRHNA, SNTAGT. This CDR3 region has 14 residues. This chain's CDR3 is CASSPGGANTEAFF. The CDR3 DNA reads TGTGCCAGCAGCCCGGGGGGGGCGAACACTGAAGCTTTCTTT.

CDR3 sequence: CASSRGWSNTGELFF. CDR3 nucleotide sequence: TGTGCCAGCAGCCGGGGGTGGTCGAACACCGGGGAGCTGTTTTTT. V usage is TRBV5-6 and J usage is TRBJ2-2; D possibly corresponds to TRBD2 (6 bases). This CDR3 has 15 residues. The germline CDR1 and CDR2 sequences are SGHDT and YYEEEE. The V end lost 4 bases, the J end lost 0 bases, and 10 bases lay between the germline ends.

This chain joins TRBV4-1 and TRBJ1-5; a weak D match, TRBD1 (6 bases). V lost 5 bases, J lost 5 bases, and 16 bases lay in between. Germline CDR1 is MGHRA and CDR2 is YSYEKL. This CDR3 spans 15 amino acids. The CDR3 here is CASSALHRVDQPQHF. DNA of the CDR3: TGCGCCAGCAGCGCACTCCACAGGGTAGATCAGCCCCAGCATTTT.

This chain uses TRBV9 with TRBJ2-7; 10 nucleotides match TRBD2. This CDR3 contains 16 residues. CDR1 and CDR2 (germline): SGDLS, YYNGEE. V shed 3 bases, J shed 3 bases, and the junction held 9 bases outside the gene matches. The CDR3 DNA reads as TGTGCCAGCAGCGCCCTTGGACTAGCGGCACTCTACGAGCAGTACTTC. Its protein is CASSALGLAALYEQYF.

The chain is built from TRBV29-1 and TRBJ1-4; D is unresolved. The CDR3 sequence is 14 residues long. Germline CDR1 is SQVTM and CDR2 is ANQGSEA. In DNA form, the CDR3 reads TGCACCGTACGAATTGGGCCAACTAATGAAAAACTGTTTTTT. It encodes CTVRIGPTNEKLFF.

The CDR3 here is CASSLDAGRTQYF. CDR3 sequence (DNA): TGCGCCAGCAGCTTGGATGCGGGGAGAACGCAGTATTTT. The chain is built from TRBV5-1 and TRBJ2-3, with D tentatively TRBD2 (6 bases). The CDR3 contains 13 residues. CDR1 is SGHRS and CDR2 is YFSETQ in the germline V gene. V lost 0 bases and J lost 9, with 11 bases in between. The full variable domain, completed using reference TRBV5-1 and TRBJ2-3, is KAGVTQTPRYLIKTRGQQVTLSCSPISGHRSVSWYQQTPGQGLQFLFEYFSETQRNKGNFPGRFSGRQFSNSRSEMNVSTLELGDSALYLCASSLDAGRTQYFGPGTRLTVL.

The rearrangement links TRBV15 to TRBJ2-1; 7 bases line up with TRBD1. The germline V gene encodes CDR1 LNHNV and CDR2 YYDKDF (reference sequence). The CDR3 loop spans 16 amino acids. V was pared by 5 bases and J by 7 bases, with 14 bases of the junction left unmatched. CDR3 coding DNA: TGTGCCACCAGCTCTATGGGCAGGCCCAGGGGGAATGAGCAGTTCTTC. This sequence encodes CATSSMGRPRGNEQFF.

The sample holds one count of this clone. This chain joins TRBV14 and TRBJ2-3; 7 bases line up with TRBD2. J lost 0 bases, V lost 4 bases, and 4 bases had no gene match. Germline V lookup: CDR1 SGHDN, CDR2 FVKESK. This CDR3 has 15 residues. The CDR3 here is CASSLSGVSTDTQYF. The CDR3, as DNA: TGTGCCAGCAGCCTGAGCGGGGTTAGCACAGATACGCAGTATTTT.

This chain uses TRBV28 with TRBJ2-1; 12 nucleotides align to TRBD1. After removal of 6 bases from V and 9 bases from J, the junction contained 9 bases not matched to a gene. Germline V lookup: CDR1 MDHEN, CDR2 SYDVKM. CDR3 length equals 15 residues. The CDR3 loop is CASRSRDRGQSEQFF. CDR3 DNA: TGTGCCAGCAGAAGCCGGGACAGGGGGCAGAGTGAGCAGTTCTTC.

This chain joins TRBV2 and TRBJ2-1; 7 nucleotides agree with TRBD2. This CDR3 has 14 residues. J gave up 4 bases and V 6 bases, and 6 bases lay outside the gene matches. Germline CDR1 SNHLY, CDR2 FYNNEI. This chain's CDR3 is CASRRTREYNEQFF. DNA of the CDR3: TGTGCCAGCAGGAGGACTAGGGAATACAATGAGCAGTTCTTC.

The V gene is TRBV5-1, the J gene TRBJ2-5, with 9 bases matching TRBD2. The junction had 5 bases not matched to a gene; V was cut back by 0 bases and J by 5 bases. This CDR3 region has 15 residues. The germline gives CDR1 SGHRS, CDR2 YFSETQ. The CDR3 coding sequence is TGCGCCAGCAGCTTGGGAGATAGCGGGGGTGAGACCCAGTACTTC. Protein product: CASSLGDSGGETQYF.

The chain links TRBV7-9 to TRBJ1-4; TRBD1 might be the D (6 bases). V lost 5 bases and J lost 4, with 14 bases in between. The CDR3 length is 15 residues. The germline CDR1 and CDR2 sequences are SEHNR and FQNEAQ (reference sequence). CDR3 sequence reads: CASSPLTGSNEKLFF. The CDR3 DNA sequence: TGTGCCAGCAGCCCCCTCACAGGGAGTAATGAAAAACTGTTTTTT.

A single count supports this clone. The chain is built from TRBV28 and TRBJ1-1; D is unclear. V gave up 7 bases and J gave up 5 bases, with 11 bases separating them. Germline-derived CDR1 and CDR2 are MDHEN and SYDVKM. The CDR3 covers 12 residues. CDR3 DNA: TGTGCCAGCACCGACATATTAACTGAAGCTTTCTTT. Protein product: CASTDILTEAFF.

This clone was detected once. The chain joins TRBV30 to TRBJ2-4, with a weak D call TRBD1 (6 bases). V was trimmed by 4 bases and J by 0 bases, leaving 13 bases between them. This CDR3 region has 15 residues. Germline CDR1 is GTSNPN and CDR2 is SVGIG (reference sequence). This CDR3 is CAWNEQGLAKNIQYF. Written as DNA, the CDR3 is TGTGCCTGGAACGAACAGGGCTTAGCCAAAAACATTCAGTACTTC. The full variable domain, in which reference TRBV30 and TRBJ2-4 provide the parts outside the CDR3, is SQTIHQWPATLVQPVGSPLSLECTVEGTSNPNLYWYRQAAGRGLQLLFYSVGIGQISSEVPQNLSASRPQDRQFILSSKKLLLSDSGFYLCAWNEQGLAKNIQYFGAGTRLSVL.

CDR3 in amino acids: CASSIDGGGSLLCYEQYF. The CDR3 coding sequence is TGTGCCAGTAGTATAGATGGGGGGGGCAGTTTATTATGCTACGAGCAGTACTTC. The V call is TRBV19, the J call TRBJ2-7; maybe TRBD2 (7 bases). The CDR3 loop spans 18 amino acids. Between the trimmed V and J ends, which lost 0 bases and 3 bases, there was a span of 21 bases. Germline assignment: CDR1 LNHDA and CDR2 SQIVND (reference sequence).

The chain carries TRBV6-5 and TRBJ2-1; D is perhaps TRBD2 (6 bases). Per germline, CDR1 MNHEY and CDR2 SVGAGI. V was pared by 6 bases and J by 2 bases, with 14 bases between. The CDR3 extends over 15 amino acids. CDR3: CASSRTTNPYNEQFF. CDR3 bases: TGTGCCAGCAGCCGGACTACCAATCCCTACAATGAGCAGTTCTTC.

The chain combines TRBV27 with TRBJ2-2, with a tentative D call TRBD1 (6 bases). The CDR3 extends over 13 amino acids. CDR1 is MNHEY, CDR2 SMNVEV, per germline (reference sequence). V was shortened by 5 bases and J by 7 bases, with 11 bases between the two germline ends. As DNA, the CDR3 is TGTGCCAGCAGTCCGCGGACAGACGGGGAGCTGTTTTTT. Its protein is CASSPRTDGELFF.

This rearrangement joins TRBV2 to TRBJ2-1; 9 bases agree with TRBD1. V lost 5 bases and J lost 13; bases outside the gene matches: 12. There are 14 residues in the CDR3. CDR1 SNHLY and CDR2 FYNNEI come from the germline V gene. Here the CDR3 DNA reads TGTGCCAGCAGTCGCGGGACAGGGAAACTGCCCCAGTTCTTC. Translated, it gives CASSRGTGKLPQFF.

V and J are TRBV6-5 and TRBJ2-1; 7 bases map to TRBD2. Germline V CDR1 and CDR2: MNHEY, SVGAGI. This CDR3 has 14 residues. V was clipped by 7 bases and J by 10 bases; unmatched bases: 13. The CDR3 DNA is TGTGCCAGCACTCACGGGCCACTAGCGTTCGAGCAGTTCTTC. Residues: CASTHGPLAFEQFF.

The genes are TRBV19 and TRBJ2-2; tentatively, D is TRBD2 (5 bases). CDR1 and CDR2 from the germline V gene are LNHDA and SQIVND (reference sequence). CDR3 length: 12 amino acids. Trimming pared 5 bases from V and 7 bases from J, leaving 8 bases between. DNA of the CDR3: TGTGCCAGTAGTCCAACTAGCGGGGAGCTGTTTTTT. It specifies CASSPTSGELFF.

The rearrangement links TRBV2 to TRBJ1-2; D is undetermined. Germline V gene data show CDR1 as SNHLY and CDR2 as FYNNEI. The CDR3 runs 14 residues. V shed 1 base and J shed 6 bases, with 12 bases lying between them. The CDR3 DNA sequence: TGTGCCAGCAGTGAAGGTCCGGCCGGGGATGGCTACACCTTC. This translates into CASSEGPAGDGYTF. The whole variable domain, remainder taken from reference TRBV2 and TRBJ1-2, is EPEVTQTPSHQVTQMGQEVILRCVPISNHLYFYWYRQILGQKVEFLVSFYNNEISEKSEIFDDQFSVERPDGSNFTLKIRSTKLEDSAMYFCASSEGPAGDGYTFGSGTRLTVV.

The J gene is TRBJ2-4, the V gene TRBV21-1; the table's D call of TRBD2 was not tested on the DNA. TRBV21-1 is a listed pseudogene. The CDR3 sequence is 16 residues long. The CDR3 sequence is CASSKDVGGGGNIQYF. The DNA of the CDR3 is TGTGCCAGCAGCAAAGATGTCGGCGGGGGCGGAAACATTCAGTACTTC.

The chain carries TRBV5-4 and TRBJ2-1; TRBD2 might be the D (7 bases). Trimming left V 2 bases short and J 6 bases short, with 12 bases between. This CDR3 region has 14 residues. The V gene's germline CDR1 is SGHNT and CDR2 YYREEE (reference sequence). The chain's CDR3 is CASSLTGRVNEQFF. The CDR3, as DNA: TGTGCCAGCAGCTTAACAGGGAGGGTCAATGAGCAGTTCTTC.

On this clone itself: This sample also contains other DNA sequences that code for the same CDR3. The genes are TRBV7-9 and TRBJ2-5; 14 nucleotides align to TRBD2. The CDR3 length is 15 residues. Trimming took 4 bases from V and 4 from J; bases not matched to a gene: 2. Germline CDR1 and CDR2: SEHNR and FQNEAQ (reference sequence). In nucleotides, the CDR3 is TGTGCCAGCAGCTCGGGACTAGCGGGAGTAGAGACCCAGTACTTC. This sequence encodes CASSSGLAGVETQYF. Together with reference TRBV7-9 and TRBJ2-5, the CDR3 gives the full variable domain: DTGVSQNPRHKITKRGQNVTFRCDPISEHNRLYWYRQTLGQGPEFLTYFQNEAQLEKSRLLSDRFSAERPKGSFSTLEIQRTEQGDSAMYLCASSSGLAGVETQYFGPGTRLLVL.

In this sample, this clone turned up once. The genes are TRBV7-9 and TRBJ1-2; 7 nucleotides line up with TRBD1. V dropped 4 bases and J dropped 7; count of bases not matched to a gene: 9. The CDR3 has 14 amino acids. Looked up from germline, CDR1 is SEHNR and CDR2 is FQNEAQ (reference sequence). The CDR3 reads CASSSGGHGIGYTF. Written as DNA, the CDR3 is TGTGCCAGCAGCTCAGGGGGGCACGGTATTGGCTACACCTTC.

The chain recombines TRBV7-9 with TRBJ1-4, with D possibly matching TRBD1 (5 bases). This CDR3 is 15 amino acids long. Trimming took off 5 bases at V and 5 bases at J, with 15 bases between the two ends. Germline V CDR1 and CDR2: SEHNR, FQNEAQ (reference sequence). CDR3 DNA: TGTGCCAGCAGCCCCTACGGGACTCAGAATGAAAAACTGTTTTTT. Protein product: CASSPYGTQNEKLFF.

The V and J genes are TRBV7-9 and TRBJ1-4; no clear D gene. Trimming removed 5 bases from V and 4 bases from J, with 5 bases in between. Germline CDR1 and CDR2: SEHNR and FQNEAQ (reference sequence). This CDR3 region has 12 residues. CDR3 nucleotide sequence: TGTGCCAGCAGCCCGAGTAATGAAAAACTGTTTTTT. Protein product: CASSPSNEKLFF.

The V gene is TRBV11-2, the J gene TRBJ1-4; perhaps TRBD1 as D (5 bases). CDR1 SGHAT and CDR2 FQNNGV come from the germline V gene. CDR3 length equals 15 residues. Between the trimmed V and J ends, which lost 5 bases and 4 bases, there was a span of 14 bases. CDR3 nucleotides: TGTGCCAGCAGCGGGCGGACGGGGGTTAATGAAAAACTGTTTTTT. Translated, it gives CASSGRTGVNEKLFF.